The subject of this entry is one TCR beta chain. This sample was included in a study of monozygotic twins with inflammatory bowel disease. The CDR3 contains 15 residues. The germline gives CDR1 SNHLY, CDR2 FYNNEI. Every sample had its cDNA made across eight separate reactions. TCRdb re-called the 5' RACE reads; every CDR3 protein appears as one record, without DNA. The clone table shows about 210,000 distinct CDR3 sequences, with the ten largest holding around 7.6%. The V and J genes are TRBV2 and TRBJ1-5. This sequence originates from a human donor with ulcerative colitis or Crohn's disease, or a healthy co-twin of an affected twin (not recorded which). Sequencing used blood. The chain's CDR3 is CASSEIGDFNQPQHF.